These T cell receptor beta chains were read from a single sample in a study of T cells in Graves' hyperthyroidism and ophthalmopathy. TCRdb ran MiXCR on the multiplex PCR reads and lists one entry per CDR3 protein. The sample holds a few hundred thousand distinct CDR3 sequences, roughly a fifth seen once. The sequenced material came from blood. The receptors derive from a woman aged 45-60 years with Graves' hyperthyroidism. CDR3s include the opening cysteine and the closing phenylalanine or tryptophan. Fields, in order: V gene, clone size, D gene, J gene, CDR3 DNA, CDR3 protein. D genes are given only for firm matches. The listing skips clone size in some rows; elsewhere it reads once, few, many or a size class.

v_call: TRBV16; clone_size: many; d_call: TRBD1; j_call: TRBJ2-7; cdr3_nt: TGTGCCAGCAGCCCCCGGACAGGGGCCTACGAGCAGTACTTC; cdr3_aa: CASSPRTGAYEQYF
v_call: TRBV7-8; clone_size: -; d_call: -; j_call: TRBJ1-5; cdr3_nt: TGTGCCAGCAGCCCTGGGGACCCAAATCAGCCCCAGCATTTT; cdr3_aa: CASSPGDPNQPQHF
v_call: TRBV6-5; clone_size: -; d_call: -; j_call: TRBJ2-3; cdr3_nt: TGTGCCAGCAGTTACTCGTCTCTCGGTCCTTTGGATACGCAGTATTTT; cdr3_aa: CASSYSSLGPLDTQYF
v_call: TRBV29-1; clone_size: few; d_call: -; j_call: TRBJ2-3; cdr3_nt: TGCAGCGGCCGGGCCAGCGGATATACGCAGTATTTT; cdr3_aa: CSGRASGYTQYF
v_call: TRBV5-1; clone_size: many; d_call: -; j_call: TRBJ2-1; cdr3_nt: TGCGCCGGCAGACCCAATGGCGGTGCTTCCTACAATGAGCAGTTCTTC; cdr3_aa: CAGRPNGGASYNEQFF
v_call: TRBV28; clone_size: -; d_call: -; j_call: TRBJ2-3; cdr3_nt: TGTGCCAGCAGCCCCCCGGCTCGAACAGATACGCAGTATTTT; cdr3_aa: CASSPPARTDTQYF
v_call: TRBV12-3/TRBV12-4; clone_size: many; d_call: -; j_call: TRBJ2-7; cdr3_nt: TGTGCCAGCAGTTTTGCAGGAGCCCCCTACGAGCAGTACTTC; cdr3_aa: CASSFAGAPYEQYF
v_call: TRBV5-1; clone_size: few; d_call: TRBD1; j_call: TRBJ2-2; cdr3_nt: TGCGCCAGCAGCTTGGACCGGGACAGGGGTCCCACCGGGGAGCTGTTTTTT; cdr3_aa: CASSLDRDRGPTGELFF
v_call: TRBV28; clone_size: many; d_call: TRBD2; j_call: TRBJ2-7; cdr3_nt: TGTGCCAGCAAAGGGACTAGAATAGCCTACGAGCAGTACTTC; cdr3_aa: CASKGTRIAYEQYF
v_call: TRBV25-1; clone_size: -; d_call: -; j_call: TRBJ2-7; cdr3_nt: TGTGCCCCAAACTTTCGACTCCACTCCTACGAGCAGTACTTC; cdr3_aa: CAPNFRLHSYEQYF
v_call: TRBV3-1; clone_size: once; d_call: TRBD1; j_call: TRBJ2-3; cdr3_nt: TGTGCCAGCAGCTTCCGGGACAGACCGTATTTT; cdr3_aa: CASSFRDRPYF
v_call: TRBV28; clone_size: -; d_call: -; j_call: TRBJ2-3; cdr3_nt: TGTGCCAGCAGTCTATCCGGCGGCGGGCCTCGCACAGATACGCAGTATTTT; cdr3_aa: CASSLSGGGPRTDTQYF
v_call: TRBV28; clone_size: many; d_call: -; j_call: TRBJ2-7; cdr3_nt: TGTGCCAGCAGTTTAGGCGGTGGTAGCGGCTACGAGCAGTACTTC; cdr3_aa: CASSLGGGSGYEQYF
v_call: TRBV2; clone_size: -; d_call: -; j_call: TRBJ1-4; cdr3_nt: TGTGCCAGCTCGTACCAGGCAACTAATGAAAAACTGTTTTTT; cdr3_aa: CASSYQATNEKLFF
v_call: TRBV7-9; clone_size: many; d_call: TRBD1; j_call: TRBJ2-1; cdr3_nt: TGTGCCAGCAGCTCAATAGGACAGGGGCCTTACAATGAGCAGTTCTTC; cdr3_aa: CASSSIGQGPYNEQFF
v_call: TRBV2; clone_size: -; d_call: TRBD1; j_call: TRBJ2-3; cdr3_nt: TGTGCCAGCAGTCGGACAGGGTGGGATACGCAGTATTTT; cdr3_aa: CASSRTGWDTQYF
v_call: TRBV19; clone_size: few; d_call: -; j_call: TRBJ1-2; cdr3_nt: TGTGCCAGTAGTCCCAGGACCTTGCGGAATGGCTACACCTTC; cdr3_aa: CASSPRTLRNGYTF
v_call: TRBV5-1; clone_size: many; d_call: -; j_call: TRBJ1-1; cdr3_nt: TGTGCCAGCAGCTTGGAACAGTACACTGAAGCTTTCTTT; cdr3_aa: CASSLEQYTEAFF
v_call: TRBV6-1; clone_size: many; d_call: TRBD1; j_call: TRBJ1-5; cdr3_nt: TGTGCCAGCAGTCCCCGGGACAGGGGGAGCAATCAGCCCCAGCATTTT; cdr3_aa: CASSPRDRGSNQPQHF
v_call: TRBV28; clone_size: many; d_call: TRBD1; j_call: TRBJ2-7; cdr3_nt: TGTGCCAGCAGTCCACCCGGACAGGCGTCCTACGAGCAGTACTTC; cdr3_aa: CASSPPGQASYEQYF
v_call: TRBV2; clone_size: -; d_call: -; j_call: TRBJ1-1; cdr3_nt: TGTGCCAGTCTCAAGACAGGCCACACTGAAGCTTTCTTT; cdr3_aa: CASLKTGHTEAFF
v_call: TRBV4-1; clone_size: -; d_call: -; j_call: TRBJ1-6; cdr3_nt: TGCGCCAGCAGCCCGGGACCGACTTATAATTCACCCCTCCACTTT; cdr3_aa: CASSPGPTYNSPLHF
v_call: TRBV18; clone_size: -; d_call: TRBD2; j_call: TRBJ2-1; cdr3_nt: TGTGCCAGCTCACCCAGACTAGCGGGAGGGAACAATGAGCAGTTCTTC; cdr3_aa: CASSPRLAGGNNEQFF
v_call: TRBV28; clone_size: -; d_call: TRBD1; j_call: TRBJ1-2; cdr3_nt: TGTGCCAGCAGTACCCCCGGCGGGACAGGGGCACCCAATGGCTACACCTTC; cdr3_aa: CASSTPGGTGAPNGYTF
v_call: TRBV5-1; clone_size: -; d_call: -; j_call: TRBJ1-1; cdr3_nt: TGCGCCAGCAGCTCACCATCGAACACTGAAGCTTTCTTT; cdr3_aa: CASSSPSNTEAFF
v_call: TRBV7-2; clone_size: -; d_call: -; j_call: TRBJ2-3; cdr3_nt: TGTGCCAGCAGCTATATCACAGCAGCAGATACGCAGTATTTT; cdr3_aa: CASSYITAADTQYF
v_call: TRBV10-3; clone_size: -; d_call: TRBD1; j_call: TRBJ1-2; cdr3_nt: TGTGCCATCAGTTTAGGGACAGGGGGTAACTATGGCTACACCTTC; cdr3_aa: CAISLGTGGNYGYTF
v_call: TRBV6-5; clone_size: many; d_call: -; j_call: TRBJ1-1; cdr3_nt: TGTGCCAGCAGTTATGGAGGGAGTGGCACTGAAGCTTTCTTT; cdr3_aa: CASSYGGSGTEAFF
v_call: TRBV3-1; clone_size: -; d_call: TRBD1; j_call: TRBJ1-4; cdr3_nt: TGTGCCAGCAGTCAGGACAGGCTAAATGAAAAACTGTTTTTT; cdr3_aa: CASSQDRLNEKLFF
v_call: TRBV12-3/TRBV12-4; clone_size: -; d_call: -; j_call: TRBJ1-2; cdr3_nt: TGTGCCAGCAGTAGGAATTCTGGGAACTATGGCTACACCTTC; cdr3_aa: CASSRNSGNYGYTF
v_call: TRBV7-2; clone_size: many; d_call: TRBD1; j_call: TRBJ2-1; cdr3_nt: TGTGCCAGCAGCGATTTTCGGGACAGGGGGCGGAATGAGCAGTTCTTC; cdr3_aa: CASSDFRDRGRNEQFF
v_call: TRBV15; clone_size: -; d_call: -; j_call: TRBJ1-4; cdr3_nt: TGTGCCACCAGCTTCGGGAGGGAGAGTGCAACTAATGAAAAACTGTTTTTT; cdr3_aa: CATSFGRESATNEKLFF
v_call: TRBV7-8; clone_size: many; d_call: TRBD1; j_call: TRBJ2-5; cdr3_nt: TGTGCCAGCAGCTCGACAGGGCTCGAGACCCAGTACTTC; cdr3_aa: CASSSTGLETQYF
v_call: TRBV12-3/TRBV12-4; clone_size: many; d_call: -; j_call: TRBJ1-2; cdr3_nt: TGTGCCAGCAGTTTGCAGAGGAGCTATGGCTACACCTTC; cdr3_aa: CASSLQRSYGYTF
v_call: TRBV11-2; clone_size: many; d_call: TRBD2; j_call: TRBJ2-3; cdr3_nt: TGTGCCAGCAGCGTACTAGTCTCTAGCGGGAGGAGCACAGATACGCAGTATTTT; cdr3_aa: CASSVLVSSGRSTDTQYF
v_call: TRBV9; clone_size: -; d_call: -; j_call: TRBJ1-2; cdr3_nt: TGTGCCAGCAGCGTAGATGGGGTAGACTATGGCTACACCTTC; cdr3_aa: CASSVDGVDYGYTF
v_call: TRBV20-1; clone_size: -; d_call: TRBD2; j_call: TRBJ2-1; cdr3_nt: TGCAGTGCTAGGGCCGACAGGGCGGGGACTAGCGGGAGGTACGGTGAGCAGTTCTTC; cdr3_aa: CSARADRAGTSGRYGEQFF
v_call: TRBV2; clone_size: -; d_call: -; j_call: TRBJ2-2; cdr3_nt: TGTGCCAGCAGTGACCTCCCCAGGACGGCGAACACCGGGGAGCTGTTTTTT; cdr3_aa: CASSDLPRTANTGELFF
v_call: TRBV5-1; clone_size: -; d_call: -; j_call: TRBJ1-5; cdr3_nt: TGCGCCAGCAGCGAGGTCGCAGGGGATTATCAGCCCCAGCATTTT; cdr3_aa: CASSEVAGDYQPQHF
v_call: TRBV28; clone_size: many; d_call: -; j_call: TRBJ2-5; cdr3_nt: TGTGCCAGCAGCTGGACGGGGCGCTCTATTCGGACCCAGTACTTC; cdr3_aa: CASSWTGRSIRTQYF
v_call: TRBV9; clone_size: few; d_call: -; j_call: TRBJ2-2; cdr3_nt: TGTGCCAGCAGCGTAGACCCGAGGGTCGGTGGCACCGGGGAGCTGTTTTTT; cdr3_aa: CASSVDPRVGGTGELFF
v_call: TRBV12-3/TRBV12-4; clone_size: -; d_call: -; j_call: TRBJ2-7; cdr3_nt: TGTGCCAGCTCAGATCGGGGGGCCGAGCAGTACTTC; cdr3_aa: CASSDRGAEQYF
v_call: TRBV7-8; clone_size: many; d_call: -; j_call: TRBJ1-1; cdr3_nt: TGTGCCAGCAGCTTAGAAGTGAACACTGAAGCTTTCTTT; cdr3_aa: CASSLEVNTEAFF
v_call: TRBV7-2; clone_size: many; d_call: -; j_call: TRBJ2-3; cdr3_nt: TGTGCCAGCAGCTGGACCACAGATACGCAGTATTTT; cdr3_aa: CASSWTTDTQYF
v_call: TRBV2; clone_size: -; d_call: -; j_call: TRBJ2-3; cdr3_nt: TGTGCCAGCAGCGACGGGACTGCGGCGGGTACGCAGTATTTT; cdr3_aa: CASSDGTAAGTQYF
v_call: TRBV15; clone_size: -; d_call: -; j_call: TRBJ2-2; cdr3_nt: TGTGCCACCAGCAGAGACAGATTATACACCGGGGAGCTGTTTTTT; cdr3_aa: CATSRDRLYTGELFF
v_call: TRBV7-9; clone_size: -; d_call: -; j_call: TRBJ2-1; cdr3_nt: TGTGCCAGCAGCTTAGAATGGTCTAGTAGGTTCTTC; cdr3_aa: CASSLEWSSRFF
v_call: TRBV28; clone_size: many; d_call: -; j_call: TRBJ2-2; cdr3_nt: TGTGCCAGCAGTCCGGTTTTGGCAGCGAACACCGGGGAGCTGTTTTTT; cdr3_aa: CASSPVLAANTGELFF
v_call: TRBV9; clone_size: -; d_call: -; j_call: TRBJ2-1; cdr3_nt: TGTGCCAGCAGCCAAGGGGCCGGCGAATGGGACAATGAGCAGTTCTTC; cdr3_aa: CASSQGAGEWDNEQFF
v_call: TRBV20-1; clone_size: many; d_call: TRBD2; j_call: TRBJ2-2; cdr3_nt: TGCAGTGCTCCTAGCGGGAACACCGGGGAGCTGTTTTTT; cdr3_aa: CSAPSGNTGELFF